The sample holds one count of the clone carrying this T cell receptor (beta chain). The method was immunoSEQ multiplex PCR; TCRdb's version includes in-frame clones alone and lacks a portion of them. The table shows roughly 720,000 clones, with about 92% occurring only once. This sample was included in a study of shared clonotypes between healthy human individuals. CD45RO+ cells and CCR7-negative CD45RA+ TemRA cells were combined as CD8 memory. This CDR3 spans 14 amino acids. Trimming took 0 bases from V and 5 from J, leaving 12 bases between them. Germline loops: CDR1 SGHRS, CDR2 YFSETQ. The sequence came from a man aged 18 to 29 in good health. Some clones in this sample may be carry-over from other donors' samples. J is TRBJ2-7 and V is TRBV5-1; unclear D gene. Sequenced material: memory CD8+ T cells from PBMCs. Regarding subset: CD45RO+ cells pooled with CCR7-negative TemRA cells. CDR3 nucleotide sequence: TGCGCCAGCAGCTTGGCCAGGTTCGGTCACGAGCAGTACTTC. Its protein is CASSLARFGHEQYF.